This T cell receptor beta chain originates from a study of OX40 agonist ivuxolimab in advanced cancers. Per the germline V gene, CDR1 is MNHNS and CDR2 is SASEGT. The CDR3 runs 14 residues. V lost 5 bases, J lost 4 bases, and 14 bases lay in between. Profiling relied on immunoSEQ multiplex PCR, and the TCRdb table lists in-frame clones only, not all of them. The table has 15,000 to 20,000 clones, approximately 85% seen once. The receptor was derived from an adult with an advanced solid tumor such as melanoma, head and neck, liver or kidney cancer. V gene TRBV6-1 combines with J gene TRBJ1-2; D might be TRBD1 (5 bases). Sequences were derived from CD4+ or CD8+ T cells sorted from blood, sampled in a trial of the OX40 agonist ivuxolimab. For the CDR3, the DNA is TGTGCCAGCAGTTCTCCTGGGACGAGCTATGGCTACACCTTC. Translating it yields CASSSPGTSYGYTF.